A single sample is the source of the 26 T cell receptor beta chains below, sequenced in a study of a mutant IDH1 vaccine in newly diagnosed glioma. The antigens of these receptors remain unknown. Sequenced by immunoSEQ multiplex PCR; TCRdb stores in-frame clones only, minus some. There are some 80,000 clones in the sample; approximately 85% occur only once, and over 0.6% lies in the top ten. Specified time point: week 23, last vaccination. Vaccination comprised doses that each held 300 ug of mutant IDH1 20-mer peptide, plus topical imiquimod. This sample comprised PBMCs, obtained from a glioma patient whose treatment included an IDH1 peptide vaccine. These receptors originate from a woman aged 45-65 years with glioma.

This chain uses TRBV2 with TRBJ2-1; D gene ambiguous. The CDR3 sequence is 13 residues long. Germline CDR1 is SNHLY and CDR2 is FYNNEI. V gave up 4 bases and J gave up 8 bases, with 12 bases separating them. The CDR3 DNA is TGTGCCAGCAGTGTCTCTAGTGGCCATGAGCAGTTCTTC. Its protein is CASSVSSGHEQFF.

The chain carries TRBV30 and TRBJ2-1, with 9 positions matching TRBD2. The V and J ends lost 3 bases and 7 bases, in that order; junction bases with no gene match: 13. This CDR3 has 16 residues. CDR1 and CDR2 from the germline V gene are GTSNPN and SVGIG (reference sequence). This chain's CDR3 is CAWRGGRARGGNEQFF. As DNA, the CDR3 is TGTGCCTGGAGGGGCGGGAGGGCCAGAGGGGGGAATGAGCAGTTCTTC.

This clone was recorded a few times. This chain connects TRBV5-1 to TRBJ1-1; D call uncertain. Trimming shortened V by 0 bases and J by 1 base, and 4 bases separated the two germline ends. The CDR3 contains 13 residues. Germline-derived CDR1 and CDR2 are SGHRS and YFSETQ. For the CDR3, the DNA is TGCGCCAGCAGCTTGGCAGGGAACACTGAAGCTTTCTTT. It translates to CASSLAGNTEAFF.

The V gene is TRBV10-3, the J gene TRBJ2-7, with a tentative D call TRBD1 (6 bases). V lost 4 bases and J lost 5, with 15 bases in between. The CDR3 runs 14 residues. The germline gives CDR1 ENHRY, CDR2 SYGVKD. This CDR3 reads CAISATGQADEQYF. The DNA for the CDR3 is TGTGCCATCAGTGCTACGGGACAAGCAGACGAGCAGTACTTC.

V and J are TRBV9 and TRBJ2-7, with 11 bases lining up with TRBD1. The junction had 4 bases not matched to a gene; V was cut back by 4 bases and J by 1 base. Germline-derived CDR1 and CDR2 are SGDLS and YYNGEE. The CDR3 totals 15 residues. The DNA for the CDR3 is TGTGCCAGCAGCAAGCGGGACAGGGGGTCCTACGAGCAGTACTTC. Encoded protein: CASSKRDRGSYEQYF.

The J gene is TRBJ2-5, the V gene TRBV5-4; 9 bases line up with TRBD1. The trim removed 0 bases at V and 2 bases at J, leaving 5 bases unmatched. From germline, CDR1 is SGHNT and CDR2 YYREEE (reference sequence). The CDR3 is 16 residues long. CDR3 bases: TGTGCCAGCAGCTTGGCCGGGGGACAGGGACAAGAGACCCAGTACTTC. It encodes CASSLAGGQGQETQYF.

This sequence joins TRBV28 and TRBJ2-7; D may correspond to TRBD1 or TRBD2 (5 bases each). Deletions cut 7 bases from V and 5 bases from J, with 30 bases between. There are 18 residues in the CDR3. Germline V gene lookup returns CDR1 MDHEN and CDR2 SYDVKM. The CDR3, as DNA: TGTGCCAGCACCGCAATGGGACGGTTCGGGGCGCCCGAACACGAGCAGTACTTC. This encodes CASTAMGRFGAPEHEQYF.

This chain uses TRBV11-3 with TRBJ1-6; D remains ambiguous. Germline V gene sequence: CDR1 SGHNT, CDR2 YENEEA. The V end was cut by 1 base, the J end by 9 bases, with 7 bases between. The CDR3 spans 13 residues. CDR3 in DNA: TGTGCCAGCAGCTTAGTAATTGGTTCACCCCTCCACTTT. Encoded protein: CASSLVIGSPLHF.

The chain has TRBV6-1 and TRBJ1-4, with TRBD1 identical over 7 bases. The germline V gene has CDR1 MNHNS and CDR2 SASEGT. J lost 8 bases, V lost 3 bases, and 3 bases had no gene match. The CDR3 is made up of 13 amino acids. CDR3 in DNA: TGTGCCAGCAGTGAGACAGGGTGGGAAAAACTGTTTTTT. As protein: CASSETGWEKLFF.

The gene calls are TRBV27 and TRBJ2-2; either TRBD1 or TRBD2 may fit D (6 bases each). Germline V gene sequence: CDR1 MNHEY, CDR2 SMNVEV (reference sequence). CDR3 length: 15 amino acids. Deletions cut 1 base from V and 6 bases from J, with 12 bases between. CDR3 sequence reads: CASSLLGGAPGELFF. For the CDR3, the DNA is TGTGCCAGCAGTTTATTGGGGGGCGCCCCCGGGGAGCTGTTTTTT.

The chain has TRBV5-1 and TRBJ1-6; D possibly corresponds to TRBD1 (5 bases). This CDR3 spans 17 amino acids. The germline V gene has CDR1 SGHRS and CDR2 YFSETQ. Trimming left V 0 bases short and J 1 base short, with 11 bases between. CDR3 region: CASSLEGTRSYNSPLHF. CDR3 bases: TGCGCCAGCAGCTTGGAGGGGACGAGGTCCTATAATTCACCCCTCCACTTT.

The genes are TRBV29-1 and TRBJ2-1, with 9 bases aligning to TRBD2. J gave up 4 bases and V 5 bases, and 6 bases lay outside the gene matches. Germline loops: CDR1 SQVTM, CDR2 ANQGSEA. There are 14 residues in the CDR3. This chain's CDR3 is CSVQRLADYNEQFF. The DNA of the CDR3 is TGCAGCGTTCAAAGACTAGCGGATTACAATGAGCAGTTCTTC.

This clone was detected many times. The chain is built from TRBV7-9 and TRBJ2-7, with TRBD1 identical over 8 bases. Germline values: CDR1 SEHNR, CDR2 FQNEAQ (reference sequence). Trimming cost V 0 bases and J 3 bases; bases outside gene matches: 4. This CDR3 has 15 amino acids. The CDR3 protein is CASSLAQGAHYEQYF. The CDR3 DNA is TGTGCCAGCAGCTTAGCGCAGGGGGCCCACTACGAGCAGTACTTC.

The V call is TRBV4-1, the J call TRBJ2-7, with a tentative D call TRBD2 (6 bases). Germline CDR1 is MGHRA and CDR2 is YSYEKL. V shed 1 base and J shed 2 bases, with 12 bases lying between them. The CDR3 loop spans 15 amino acids. The CDR3 DNA sequence: TGCGCCAGCAGCCAAGCCCGGGACTTTGCCTACGAGCAGTACTTC. This sequence encodes CASSQARDFAYEQYF.

The rearrangement links TRBV19 to TRBJ1-5; D unresolved. The CDR3 extends over 12 amino acids. V shed 2 bases and J shed 7 bases, with 6 bases lying between them. Germline V gene lookup returns CDR1 LNHDA and CDR2 SQIVND (reference sequence). The CDR3 bases are TGTGCCAGTAGTATAACGCACCAGCCCCAGCATTTT. This encodes CASSITHQPQHF.

CDR3 DNA: TGCGCCAGCAGCGCCCCGGAGGTAATGAACACTGAAGCTTTCTTT. It is translated as CASSAPEVMNTEAFF. This sequence joins TRBV5-1 and TRBJ1-1; D ambiguous. V shed 4 bases and J shed 0 bases, with 13 bases lying between them. The CDR3 is made up of 15 amino acids. The germline gives CDR1 SGHRS, CDR2 YFSETQ.

This clone has more than one count but fewer than ten. V is TRBV2 and J is TRBJ2-7; 7 bases are a match to TRBD1. V lost 7 bases to trimming and J lost 0 bases; unmatched junction nucleotides: 9. The CDR3 has 15 residues. In germline, CDR1 is SNHLY, CDR2 FYNNEI. The CDR3 DNA follows: TGTGCCAGCACCGATCAGGGACAGAGCTCCTACGAGCAGTACTTC. Amino acids: CASTDQGQSSYEQYF.

The chain couples TRBV19 to TRBJ1-5; D possibly corresponds to TRBD1 (5 bases). The germline gives CDR1 LNHDA, CDR2 SQIVND (reference sequence). Trimming stripped 1 base from V and 4 bases from J, with 8 bases between. CDR3 length equals 14 residues. The DNA of the CDR3 is TGTGCCAGTAGTATAGGGACACAGAATCAGCCCCAGCATTTT. Translating it yields CASSIGTQNQPQHF.

This chain joins TRBV5-1 and TRBJ2-5, with TRBD2 matching over 8 bases. Germline V gives CDR1 SGHRS, CDR2 YFSETQ. V shed 4 bases and J 5 bases; nucleotides not matched to a gene: 13. This CDR3 is 16 amino acids long. The CDR3 DNA reads as TGCGCCAGCAGCCCCCGGACGGGAGGGCCCGCGGAGACCCAGTACTTC. As protein: CASSPRTGGPAETQYF.

This sequence joins TRBV6-5 and TRBJ2-7; D may be TRBD1 (6 bases). CDR1 and CDR2 (germline): MNHEY, SVGAGI. The V gene lost 6 bases and the J gene lost 0 bases, with 12 bases spanning the gap. CDR3 length: 14 amino acids. CDR3 coding DNA: TGTGCCAGCAGCCTAACACAGGGCTCCTACGAGCAGTACTTC. It is translated as CASSLTQGSYEQYF.

This chain links TRBV6-6 with TRBJ2-3, with D possibly being TRBD1 (6 bases). Germline V gives CDR1 MNHNY, CDR2 SVGAGI (reference sequence). Trimming left V 4 bases short and J 2 bases short, with 10 bases between. The CDR3 is made up of 14 amino acids. The CDR3 DNA reads as TGTGCCAGCAGTTTCCGGGACAACACAGATACGCAGTATTTT. It translates to CASSFRDNTDTQYF.

The J gene is TRBJ2-1, the V gene TRBV5-4; D is perhaps TRBD1 or TRBD2 (6 bases each). Between the trimmed V and J ends, which lost 0 bases and 2 bases, there was a span of 9 bases. The CDR3 covers 15 residues. Per germline, CDR1 SGHNT and CDR2 YYREEE (reference sequence). In DNA, the CDR3 is TGTGCCAGCAGCTTGGACGGGGGCCCCTACAATGAGCAGTTCTTC. Amino acids: CASSLDGGPYNEQFF.

This rearrangement joins TRBV30 to TRBJ2-1; 8 bases align to TRBD2. This CDR3 is built from 15 residues. Germline V gives CDR1 GTSNPN, CDR2 SVGIG (reference sequence). The V and J ends lost 5 bases and 4 bases, in that order; junction bases with no gene match: 10. The CDR3 loop is CAWGVGLAGYNEQFF. The CDR3, as DNA: TGTGCCTGGGGGGTGGGGCTAGCGGGTTACAATGAGCAGTTCTTC.

The chain has TRBV5-1 and TRBJ2-1; unclear D gene. The CDR3 is made up of 14 amino acids. Looked up from germline, CDR1 is SGHRS and CDR2 is YFSETQ. V lost 3 bases and J lost 10, with 17 bases in between. The CDR3 bases are TGCGCCAGCAGCTCCAAACCCACCCTCGTCGAGCAGTTCTTC. As protein: CASSSKPTLVEQFF.

The V and J genes are TRBV13 and TRBJ2-1; D is undetermined. Germline values: CDR1 PRHDT, CDR2 FYEKMQ (reference sequence). V dropped 4 bases and J dropped 8 bases, with 9 bases sitting between them. The CDR3 length is 12 residues. The CDR3 DNA is TGTGCCAGCAGCTCGAAGTCCCATGAGCAGTTCTTC. It specifies CASSSKSHEQFF.

The J gene is TRBJ2-2, the V gene TRBV28; D remains unclear. V was shortened by 6 bases and J by 1 base, with 9 bases between the two germline ends. The CDR3 loop spans 14 amino acids. Germline V gene data show CDR1 as MDHEN and CDR2 as SYDVKM. CDR3 in DNA: TGTGCCAGCAGCCTCTTTAGGAACACCGGGGAGCTGTTTTTT. As protein: CASSLFRNTGELFF.